The clone carrying this T cell receptor (beta chain) was seen at least ten times. The CDR3 has 16 residues. CDR1 and CDR2 (germline): MNHEY, SMNVEV (reference sequence). V lost 2 bases to trimming and J lost 1 base; unmatched junction nucleotides: 7. Preparation of the TCRbeta library used unique molecular identifiers. TCRdb independently ran MiXCR on the PCR reads; one entry per CDR3 protein. The data contain nearly 400,000 distinct CDR3 sequences, around 21% of them singletons. This specimen belongs to a study of T-cell reconstitution after alpha-beta-depleted transplantation in children. The origin of this receptor is a human donor who donated a stem cell graft to a child with acute myeloid leukemia. The material sequenced was PBMCs from the stem cell graft donor, taken from the stem cell graft. The chain couples TRBV27 to TRBJ1-1; 7 nucleotides match TRBD1. For the CDR3, the DNA is TGTGCCAGCAGTTTAGGGGGACAGAGGGGGAACACTGAAGCTTTCTTT. This translates into CASSLGGQRGNTEAFF.